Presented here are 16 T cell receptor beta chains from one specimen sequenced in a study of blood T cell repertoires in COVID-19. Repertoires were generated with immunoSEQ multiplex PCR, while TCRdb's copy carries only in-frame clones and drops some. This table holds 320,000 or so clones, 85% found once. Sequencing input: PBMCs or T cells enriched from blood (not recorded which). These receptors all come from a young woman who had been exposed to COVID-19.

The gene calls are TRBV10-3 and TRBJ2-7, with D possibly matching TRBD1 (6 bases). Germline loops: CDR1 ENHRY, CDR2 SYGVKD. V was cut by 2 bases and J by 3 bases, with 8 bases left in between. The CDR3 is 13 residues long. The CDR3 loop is CAISERTVYEQYF. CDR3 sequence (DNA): TGTGCCATCAGTGAGAGGACAGTCTACGAGCAGTACTTC.

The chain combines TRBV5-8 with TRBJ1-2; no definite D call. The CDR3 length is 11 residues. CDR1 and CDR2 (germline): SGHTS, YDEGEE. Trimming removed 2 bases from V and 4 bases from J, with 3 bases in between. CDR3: CASSFLYGYTF. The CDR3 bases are TGTGCCAGCAGCTTCCTCTATGGCTACACCTTC.

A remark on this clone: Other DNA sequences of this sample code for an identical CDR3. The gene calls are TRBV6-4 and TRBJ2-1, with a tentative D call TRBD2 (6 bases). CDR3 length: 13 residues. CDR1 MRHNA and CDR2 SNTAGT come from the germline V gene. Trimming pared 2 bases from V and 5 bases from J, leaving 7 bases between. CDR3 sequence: CASSDRENNEQFF. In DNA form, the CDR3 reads TGTGCCAGCAGTGACCGGGAGAACAATGAGCAGTTCTTC.

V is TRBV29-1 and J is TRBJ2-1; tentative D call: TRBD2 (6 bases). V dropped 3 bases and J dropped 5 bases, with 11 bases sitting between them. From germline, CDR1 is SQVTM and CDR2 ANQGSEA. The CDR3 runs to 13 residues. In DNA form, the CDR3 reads TGCAGCGTTGATTTTTGGGAGGACAATGAGCAGTTCTTC. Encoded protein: CSVDFWEDNEQFF.

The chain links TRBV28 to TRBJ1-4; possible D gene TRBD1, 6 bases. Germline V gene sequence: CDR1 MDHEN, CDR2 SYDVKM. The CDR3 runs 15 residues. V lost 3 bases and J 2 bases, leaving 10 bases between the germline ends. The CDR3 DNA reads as TGTGCCAGCAGTTTTTCGGACAGCACTAATGAAAAACTGTTTTTT. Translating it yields CASSFSDSTNEKLFF.

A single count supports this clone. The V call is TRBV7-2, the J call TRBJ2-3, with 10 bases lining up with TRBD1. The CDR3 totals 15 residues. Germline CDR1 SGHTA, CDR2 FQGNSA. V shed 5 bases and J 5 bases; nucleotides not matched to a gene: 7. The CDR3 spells CASSRGGQGKDTQYF. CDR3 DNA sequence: TGTGCCAGCAGCAGAGGGGGACAGGGGAAAGATACGCAGTATTTT.

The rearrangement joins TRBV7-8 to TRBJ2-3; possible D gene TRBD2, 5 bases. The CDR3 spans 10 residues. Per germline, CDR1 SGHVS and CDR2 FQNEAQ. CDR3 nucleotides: TGTGGGGAGTTCACAGATACGCAGTATTTT. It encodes CGEFTDTQYF.

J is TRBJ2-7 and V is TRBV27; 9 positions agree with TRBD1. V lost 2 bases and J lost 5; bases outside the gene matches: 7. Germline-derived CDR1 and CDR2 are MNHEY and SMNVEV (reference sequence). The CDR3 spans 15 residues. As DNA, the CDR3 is TGTGCCAGCAGTTTACGTAGGGACAGGGCGGACGAGCAGTACTTC. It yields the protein CASSLRRDRADEQYF.

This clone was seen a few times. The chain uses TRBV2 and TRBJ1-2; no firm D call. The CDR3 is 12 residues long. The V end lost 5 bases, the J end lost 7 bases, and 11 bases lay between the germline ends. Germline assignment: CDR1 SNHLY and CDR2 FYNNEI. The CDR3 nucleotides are TGTGCCAGCAGTTCGGGGTATGGTGGCTACACCTTC. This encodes CASSSGYGGYTF.

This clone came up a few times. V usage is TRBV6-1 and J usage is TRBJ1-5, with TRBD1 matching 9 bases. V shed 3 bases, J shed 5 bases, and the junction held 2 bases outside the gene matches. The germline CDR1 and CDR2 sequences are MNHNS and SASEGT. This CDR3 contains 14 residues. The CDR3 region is CASSEGQGHQPQHF. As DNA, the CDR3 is TGTGCCAGCAGTGAGGGACAGGGTCATCAGCCCCAGCATTTT.

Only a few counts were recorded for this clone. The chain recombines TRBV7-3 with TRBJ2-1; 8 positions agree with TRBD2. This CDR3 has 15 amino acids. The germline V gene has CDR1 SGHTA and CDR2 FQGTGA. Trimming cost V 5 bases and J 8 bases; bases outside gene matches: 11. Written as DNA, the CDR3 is TGTGCCAGCAGCCCTCAGCGGGGGTCTATGCATGAGCAGTTCTTC. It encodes CASSPQRGSMHEQFF.

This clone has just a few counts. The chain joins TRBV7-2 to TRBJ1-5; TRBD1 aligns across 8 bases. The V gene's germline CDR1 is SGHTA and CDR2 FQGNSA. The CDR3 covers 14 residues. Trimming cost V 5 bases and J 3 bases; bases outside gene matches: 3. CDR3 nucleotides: TGTGCCAGCAGCCTGGACAGGGTCAATCAGCCCCAGCATTTT. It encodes CASSLDRVNQPQHF.

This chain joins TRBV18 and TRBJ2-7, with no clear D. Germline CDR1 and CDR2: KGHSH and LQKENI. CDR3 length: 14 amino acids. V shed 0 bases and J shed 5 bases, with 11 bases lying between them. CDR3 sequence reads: CASSPPSLGDEQYF. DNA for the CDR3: TGTGCCAGCTCACCACCTTCCCTAGGAGACGAGCAGTACTTC. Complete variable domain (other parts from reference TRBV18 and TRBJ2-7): NAGVMQNPRHLVRRRGQEARLRCSPMKGHSHVYWYRQLPEEGLKFMVYLQKENIIDESGMPKERFSAEFPKEGPSILRIQQVVRGDSAAYFCASSPPSLGDEQYFGPGTRLTVT.

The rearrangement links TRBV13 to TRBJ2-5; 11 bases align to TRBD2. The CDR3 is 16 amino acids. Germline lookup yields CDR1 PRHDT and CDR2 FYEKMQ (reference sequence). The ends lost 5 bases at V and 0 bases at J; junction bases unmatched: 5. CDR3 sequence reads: CASSQVAGGYQETQYF. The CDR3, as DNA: TGTGCCAGCAGCCAAGTAGCGGGGGGGTACCAAGAGACCCAGTACTTC.

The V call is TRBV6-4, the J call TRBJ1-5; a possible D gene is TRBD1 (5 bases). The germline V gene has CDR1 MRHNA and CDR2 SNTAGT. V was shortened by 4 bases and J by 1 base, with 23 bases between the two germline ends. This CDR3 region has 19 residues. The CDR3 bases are TGTGCCAGCAGTGTCCCGGCGACAGTAACGTGGAAAAGCAATCAGCCCCAGCATTTT. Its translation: CASSVPATVTWKSNQPQHF.

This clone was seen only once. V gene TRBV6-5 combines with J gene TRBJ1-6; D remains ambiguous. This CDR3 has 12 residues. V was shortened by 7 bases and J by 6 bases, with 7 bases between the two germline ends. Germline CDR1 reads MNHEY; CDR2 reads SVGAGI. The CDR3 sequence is CASMRANSPLHF. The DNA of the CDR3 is TGTGCCAGCATGAGGGCTAATTCACCCCTCCACTTT.